A selection of T cell receptor beta chains follows, all from one sample in a study of CD8 T cells in ankylosing spondylitis. From the 5' RACE reads, TCRdb called clonotypes with MiXCR, one entry per CDR3 protein. The sample has roughly 230,000 distinct CDR3 sequences, over 15% seen once. The sample was blood, either unsorted or a sorted T cell fraction (not recorded which). The origin of the receptors is a male donor with ankylosing spondylitis or in good health (not recorded which). Each CDR3 is given with its conserved first and last residue. The order of the fields is clone size, J gene, D gene, V gene, CDR3 protein, CDR3 DNA. The D gene is left open where the match is weak. Rows may omit the clone size; those that give it use once, few, many or a size class.

>few|TRBJ2-7|NA|TRBV30
CAWSEAGGYEQYF
TGTGCCTGGAGTGAGGCAGGGGGGTACGAGCAGTACTTC
>NA|TRBJ2-5|NA|TRBV12-3/TRBV12-4
CATLNDGRPETQYF
TGTGCCACCCTTAACGATGGACGGCCAGAGACCCAGTACTTC
>many|TRBJ2-3|TRBD1|TRBV2
CASSVGTGSTDTQYF
TGTGCCAGCAGTGTCGGGACAGGGTCCACAGATACGCAGTATTTT
>few|TRBJ2-7|NA|TRBV23-1
CASSQSSASSYEQYF
TGCGCCAGCAGTCAATCTTCCGCGTCCTCCTACGAGCAGTACTTC
>few|TRBJ2-2|TRBD1|TRBV18
CASWPGQDTGELFF
TGTGCCAGCTGGCCGGGACAGGACACCGGGGAGCTGTTTTTT
>many|TRBJ2-1|TRBD2|TRBV7-2
CASSLSSGGSSYNEQFF
TGTGCCAGCAGCTTATCTAGCGGGGGAAGCTCCTACAATGAGCAGTTCTTC
>few|TRBJ2-3|TRBD1|TRBV6-5
CASSSRGLDTDTQYF
TGTGCCAGCAGTTCCAGGGGGCTGGACACAGATACGCAGTATTTT
>NA|TRBJ2-3|NA|TRBV7-3
CASSPGRTSTDTQYF
TGTGCCAGCAGCCCAGGGCGTACTAGCACAGATACGCAGTATTTT
>NA|TRBJ2-7|TRBD1|TRBV7-8
CASSLGTGGEQYF
TGTGCCAGCAGCTTGGGGACAGGGGGCGAGCAGTACTTC
>NA|TRBJ2-7|NA|TRBV7-2
CASSLDILSYEQYF
TGTGCCAGCAGCTTAGACATCCTCTCCTACGAGCAGTACTTC
>few|TRBJ2-5|TRBD2|TRBV29-1
CSVDDSGYQETQYF
TGCAGCGTTGACGATAGCGGGTACCAAGAGACCCAGTACTTC
>NA|TRBJ2-3|TRBD2|TRBV7-9
CASSLPTSGTDTQYF
TGTGCCAGCTCCTTGCCGACTAGCGGGACAGATACGCAGTATTTT
>NA|TRBJ1-1|NA|TRBV27
CASSLGTSNTEAFF
TGTGCCAGCAGTTTGGGGACCTCGAACACTGAAGCTTTCTTT
>NA|TRBJ2-7|TRBD1|TRBV29-1
CSVLGQGSLYEQYF
TGCAGCGTTTTAGGACAGGGGTCCCTATACGAGCAGTACTTC
>NA|TRBJ1-5|NA|TRBV3-1
CASCQDGVQPQHF
TGTGCCAGCTGCCAAGATGGGGTTCAGCCCCAGCATTTT
>many|TRBJ2-4|TRBD2|TRBV12-3/TRBV12-4
CASSWGGGNIQYF
TGTGCCAGCAGTTGGGGGGGGGGAAACATTCAGTACTTC
>NA|TRBJ2-1|TRBD1|TRBV24-1
CATSDSTGAALSYNEQFF
TGTGCCACCAGTGATTCAACAGGGGCCGCGTTGTCCTACAATGAGCAGTTCTTC
>NA|TRBJ2-1|TRBD2|TRBV4-3
CASSQDFEREGRDEQFF
TGCGCCAGCAGCCAAGATTTCGAGCGGGAGGGGAGGGATGAGCAGTTCTTC
>few|TRBJ1-3|TRBD1|TRBV4-1
CASSQTGGSGNTIYF
TGCGCCAGCAGCCAAACAGGGGGATCTGGAAACACCATATATTTT
>few|TRBJ1-5|NA|TRBV12-3/TRBV12-4
CASSLAPPGPDTYSNQPQHF
TGTGCCAGCAGTTTAGCCCCCCCCGGGCCCGATACCTATAGCAATCAGCCCCAGCATTTT
>NA|TRBJ2-7|TRBD2|TRBV5-6
CASSLAFASGTSYEQYF
TGTGCCAGCAGCTTGGCCTTTGCTAGCGGGACCTCCTACGAGCAGTACTTC
>NA|TRBJ2-7|NA|TRBV20-1
CSASMTGDPYEQYF
TGCAGTGCTAGCATGACGGGGGACCCCTACGAGCAGTACTTC
>many|TRBJ2-7|NA|TRBV29-1
CSVGTDYEQYF
TGCAGCGTTGGGACAGACTACGAGCAGTACTTC
>few|TRBJ2-7|TRBD2|TRBV6-2/TRBV6-3
CASSTGLASYEQYF
TGTGCCAGCAGCACGGGACTAGCGTCGTACGAGCAGTACTTC
>NA|TRBJ2-6|NA|TRBV10-2
CASSEGTGANVLTF
TGCGCCAGCAGTGAGGGGACTGGGGCCAACGTCCTGACTTTC
>few|TRBJ1-5|NA|TRBV20-1
CSAGGLASDSNQPQHF
TGCAGTGCGGGGGGACTCGCTTCCGATAGCAATCAGCCCCAGCATTTT
>NA|TRBJ2-1|NA|TRBV5-1
CASSDRNGVEQFF
TGCGCCAGCAGCGACCGAAACGGCGTGGAGCAGTTCTTC
>few|TRBJ2-7|NA|TRBV7-2
CASSLGLMGPGYEQYF
TGTGCCAGCAGCTTAGGTTTAATGGGGCCGGGCTACGAGCAGTACTTC
>once|TRBJ2-1|NA|TRBV7-2
CASSIYQAGRYNEQFF
TGTGCCAGCAGCATTTATCAGGCAGGTAGATACAATGAGCAGTTCTTC
>NA|TRBJ2-2|NA|TRBV4-1
CASSQAAGADGELFF
TGCGCCAGCAGCCAAGCAGCAGGGGCGGACGGGGAGCTGTTTTTT
>few|TRBJ2-7|NA|TRBV7-2
CASSSSVIGEQYF
TGTGCCAGCAGCTCTAGCGTCATCGGCGAGCAGTACTTC
>NA|TRBJ2-1|TRBD2|TRBV4-3
CTSSQDTWGLEDNEQFF
TGCACCAGCAGCCAAGATACTTGGGGACTAGAGGATAATGAGCAGTTCTTC
>NA|TRBJ2-2|NA|TRBV12-3/TRBV12-4
CASSPGAGRDTGELFF
TGTGCCAGCAGTCCCGGGGCAGGGCGGGACACCGGGGAGCTGTTTTTT
>NA|TRBJ2-1|TRBD2|TRBV5-1
CASRWTSGTYNEQFF
TGCGCCAGCAGGTGGACTAGCGGAACATACAATGAGCAGTTCTTC
>few|TRBJ2-7|TRBD1|TRBV7-6
CASSYRPGQIVYEQYF
TGTGCCAGCAGCTATAGGCCGGGACAGATAGTCTACGAGCAGTACTTC
>many|TRBJ2-5|TRBD1|TRBV6-5
CASSYTGEHETQYF
TGTGCCAGCAGTTATACAGGGGAACACGAGACCCAGTACTTC
>few|TRBJ2-2|TRBD1|TRBV11-2
CASSLGDRGPGELFF
TGTGCCAGCAGCTTAGGGGACAGGGGGCCCGGGGAGCTGTTTTTT
>few|TRBJ1-5|NA|TRBV20-1
CSARKQFGRPQHF
TGCAGTGCTAGAAAACAGTTCGGAAGGCCCCAGCATTTT
>NA|TRBJ2-7|TRBD2|TRBV29-1
CSAKTSHYTYEQYF
TGCAGCGCTAAGACTAGCCACTATACCTACGAGCAGTACTTC
>many|TRBJ2-7|TRBD2|TRBV25-1
CASSEFEREAYEQYF
TGTGCCAGCAGTGAATTCGAGCGGGAGGCCTACGAGCAGTACTTC
>NA|TRBJ2-7|NA|TRBV29-1
CSVGASDYEQYF
TGCAGCGTTGGAGCGTCGGATTACGAGCAGTACTTC
>NA|TRBJ2-7|TRBD1|TRBV4-2
CASSPTRGPGGYEQYF
TGTGCCAGCAGCCCAACAAGAGGTCCAGGGGGCTACGAGCAGTACTTC